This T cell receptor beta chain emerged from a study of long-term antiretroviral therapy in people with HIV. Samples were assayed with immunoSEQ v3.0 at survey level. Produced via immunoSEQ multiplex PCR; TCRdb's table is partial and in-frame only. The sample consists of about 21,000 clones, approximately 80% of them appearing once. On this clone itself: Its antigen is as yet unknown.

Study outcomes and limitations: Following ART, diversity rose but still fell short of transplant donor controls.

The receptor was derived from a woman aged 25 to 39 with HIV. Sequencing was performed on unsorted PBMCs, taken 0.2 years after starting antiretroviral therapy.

DNA for the CDR3: TGTGCCAGCTCCGGGACGGTACGTTATGGCTACACCTTC. Amino acid sequence: CASSGTVRYGYTF. The chain carries TRBV25-1 and TRBJ1-2; weak D call: TRBD1 (5 bases). The CDR3 is 13 amino acids. Germline V gene sequence: CDR1 MGHDK, CDR2 SYGVNS. V was shortened by 8 bases and J by 5 bases, with 15 bases between the two germline ends.